These 23 T cell receptor beta chains share one sample of origin, sequenced in a study of technical replicates of blood from a handful of donors. Generated by immunoSEQ multiplex PCR, the TCRdb table keeps only in-frame clones and is missing some. Among tens of thousands of clones, 92% were seen once, and the ten largest hold over 0.35%. Sequenced sample: T cells isolated from PBMCs. These receptors originate from a human donor in good health.

The chain has TRBV19 and TRBJ2-3; 7 nucleotides match TRBD2. Germline V CDR1 and CDR2: LNHDA, SQIVND (reference sequence). V shed 1 base and J 5 bases; nucleotides not matched to a gene: 0. The CDR3 runs 13 residues. DNA of the CDR3: TGTGCCAGTAGTATAGGGGGGGGAGATACGCAGTATTTT. It encodes CASSIGGGDTQYF.

The gene calls are TRBV5-1 and TRBJ2-7; 10 nucleotides align to TRBD2. Germline trimming cut 0 bases from V and 4 bases from J; bases unmatched to any gene: 1. Germline V gene data show CDR1 as SGHRS and CDR2 as YFSETQ. The CDR3 length is 14 residues. CDR3 coding DNA: TGCGCCAGCAGCTTGGAGACTAGCGGGTACGAGCAGTACTTC. Protein sequence: CASSLETSGYEQYF.

This chain links TRBV11-2 with TRBJ2-5; D is possibly TRBD2 (5 bases). The CDR3 runs to 15 residues. CDR1 SGHAT and CDR2 FQNNGV come from the germline V gene. Trimming removed 0 bases from V and 4 bases from J, with 12 bases in between. CDR3 residues: CASSLDPGEGETQYF. CDR3 DNA sequence: TGTGCCAGCAGCTTAGATCCCGGCGAGGGAGAGACCCAGTACTTC.

The CDR3 bases are TGTGCCACCAGAGATAGTACAGGGTTCTACCTTGAAAAACTGTTTTTT. Amino acid sequence: CATRDSTGFYLEKLFF. The chain employs TRBV15 and TRBJ1-4, with D maybe TRBD1 (6 bases). Trimming took off 6 bases at V and 7 bases at J, with 21 bases between the two ends. Germline lookup yields CDR1 LNHNV and CDR2 YYDKDF (reference sequence). This CDR3 is built from 16 residues.

The chain joins TRBV5-1 to TRBJ1-2; D is possibly TRBD1 (6 bases). The CDR3 has 15 residues. Per the germline V gene, CDR1 is SGHRS and CDR2 is YFSETQ. V was shortened by 3 bases and J by 5 bases, with 17 bases between the two germline ends. In DNA, the CDR3 is TGCGCCAGCAGCTCAACAGGGTCTTCTCAGTATGGCTACACCTTC. Its protein is CASSSTGSSQYGYTF.

The chain couples TRBV18 to TRBJ1-4; possibly TRBD1 for D (5 bases). The V and J ends lost 4 bases and 4 bases respectively, with 7 bases between them. Germline V gene data show CDR1 as KGHSH and CDR2 as LQKENI. This CDR3 has 13 amino acids. This chain's CDR3 is CASSQGLNEKLFF. CDR3 in DNA: TGTGCCAGCTCACAGGGACTTAATGAAAAACTGTTTTTT.

As regards this clone: This CDR3 is also generated by other DNA sequences in the sample. The chain has TRBV27 and TRBJ2-7; D might be TRBD2 (5 bases). The CDR3 runs 13 residues. Trimming pared 0 bases from V and 6 bases from J, leaving 9 bases between. From germline, CDR1 is MNHEY and CDR2 SMNVEV (reference sequence). CDR3: CASSLSTGGEQYF. The CDR3 nucleotides read TGTGCCAGCAGTTTATCGACCGGAGGCGAGCAGTACTTC.

The CDR3 DNA is TGTGCCAGCAGCTTGAGACAGGGACTTTTCTCTGGGGCCAACGTCCTGACTTTC. Translated: CASSLRQGLFSGANVLTF. The chain uses TRBV5-4 and TRBJ2-6; D might be TRBD1 (7 bases). V lost 1 base and J 0 bases, leaving 14 bases between the germline ends. The CDR3 extends over 18 amino acids. Per germline, CDR1 SGHNT and CDR2 YYREEE (reference sequence).

The CDR3 here is CASTGTSGFGGELFF. CDR3 DNA: TGTGCCAGTACAGGGACTAGCGGGTTCGGCGGGGAGCTGTTTTTT. The chain is built from TRBV19 and TRBJ2-2; TRBD2 agrees at 12 bases. After removal of 7 bases from V and 7 bases from J, the junction contained 7 bases not matched to a gene. The germline gives CDR1 LNHDA, CDR2 SQIVND (reference sequence). The CDR3 runs 15 residues.

The chain recombines TRBV19 with TRBJ1-1; the D gene is possibly TRBD1 (5 bases). The CDR3 consists of 14 residues. Germline loops: CDR1 LNHDA, CDR2 SQIVND (reference sequence). The V end lost 1 base, the J end lost 5 bases, and 11 bases lay between the germline ends. CDR3 DNA: TGTGCCAGTAGTATAGCAGGGTTCGGTACTGAAGCTTTCTTT. It encodes CASSIAGFGTEAFF.

In its sample, this clone was seen once. The chain recombines TRBV30 with TRBJ1-2, with TRBD1 matching over 9 bases. V gave up 4 bases and J gave up 5 bases; unmatched junction bases: 8. This CDR3 comprises 14 residues. Per germline, CDR1 GTSNPN and CDR2 SVGIG (reference sequence). For the CDR3, the DNA is TGTGCCTGGACCCCGACAGGGGGGTGGTATGGCTACACCTTC. It translates to CAWTPTGGWYGYTF.

This chain uses TRBV9 with TRBJ2-7; unclear D gene. The CDR3 consists of 17 residues. Trimming left V 1 base short and J 2 bases short, with 19 bases between. The germline V gene has CDR1 SGDLS and CDR2 YYNGEE. In DNA, the CDR3 is TGTGCCAGCAGCGTAAGCGCTAGTCACCTCTCTACCTACGAGCAGTACTTC. Protein: CASSVSASHLSTYEQYF.

CDR3 loop: CASSHYRVSTEAFF. The CDR3 nucleotides are TGTGCCAGTAGCCATTACAGGGTCAGCACTGAAGCTTTCTTT. The chain joins TRBV19 to TRBJ1-1; perhaps TRBD1 as D (6 bases). Germline assignment: CDR1 LNHDA and CDR2 SQIVND (reference sequence). This CDR3 contains 14 residues. V was pared by 6 bases and J by 4 bases, with 15 bases between.

V usage is TRBV6-1 and J usage is TRBJ2-5, with 11 bases lining up with TRBD2. The CDR3 is made up of 14 amino acids. Trimming took 5 bases from V and 4 from J; bases not matched to a gene: 3. Germline loops: CDR1 MNHNS, CDR2 SASEGT. Here the CDR3 DNA reads TGTGCCAGCAGTATGGGACTAGCGGTAGAGACCCAGTACTTC. Translated: CASSMGLAVETQYF.

The chain is built from TRBV6-1 and TRBJ2-1; D not resolved. The V gene's germline CDR1 is MNHNS and CDR2 SASEGT. The CDR3 loop spans 13 amino acids. The germline V and J ends were trimmed by 11 bases and 3 bases, with 14 bases remaining between them. CDR3 in amino acids: CAGTKRGYNEQFF. The CDR3 DNA sequence: TGTGCCGGAACAAAACGAGGCTACAATGAGCAGTTCTTC.

The V call is TRBV9, the J call TRBJ1-1; unclear D gene. This CDR3 spans 13 amino acids. The germline V gene has CDR1 SGDLS and CDR2 YYNGEE. V lost 3 bases to trimming and J lost 0 bases, with 6 bases between them. CDR3: CASSAGLNTEAFF. DNA of the CDR3: TGTGCCAGCAGCGCCGGGTTGAACACTGAAGCTTTCTTT.

The chain couples TRBV4-2 to TRBJ2-3, with TRBD2 matching over 11 bases. CDR1 is LGHNA, CDR2 YNFKEQ, per germline. Trimming took 4 bases from V and 9 from J; bases not matched to a gene: 18. This CDR3 region has 18 residues. CDR3 coding DNA: TGTGCCAGCAGCCCTGAACCTCCGGGACTAGCGGTGTGGATCACGCAGTATTTT. As protein: CASSPEPPGLAVWITQYF.

This chain connects TRBV6-5 to TRBJ2-4; D not resolved. Germline lookup yields CDR1 MNHEY and CDR2 SVGAGI. The CDR3 has 14 residues. Trimming cost V 6 bases and J 2 bases, with 11 bases left between them. The CDR3 nucleotides are TGTGCCAGCAGGCCCCTAGATACCAAAAACATTCAGTACTTC. Residues: CASRPLDTKNIQYF.

This clone appeared a few times. V and J are TRBV20-1 and TRBJ1-4; 8 positions match TRBD1. This CDR3 contains 11 residues. Trimming removed 6 bases from V and 11 bases from J; junction bases left unmatched: 5. Germline V gene sequence: CDR1 DFQATT, CDR2 SNEGSKA (reference sequence). For the CDR3, the DNA is TGCAGTGCGAGGACAGGGCGGAAACTGTTTTTT. This gives the protein CSARTGRKLFF.

The chain is built from TRBV11-3 and TRBJ1-2; perhaps TRBD1 as D (6 bases). The V and J ends lost 5 bases and 6 bases respectively, with 19 bases between them. The CDR3 consists of 15 residues. The germline V gene has CDR1 SGHNT and CDR2 YENEEA. CDR3 in amino acids: CASSLTRGRVDGYTF. CDR3 nucleotide sequence: TGTGCCAGCAGCCTGACGCGGGGGCGTGTAGATGGCTACACCTTC.

The genes are TRBV19 and TRBJ1-4; D perhaps matches TRBD1 (6 bases). The germline CDR1 and CDR2 sequences are LNHDA and SQIVND (reference sequence). Trimming removed 4 bases at V and 5 bases at J, with 11 bases between. This CDR3 spans 14 amino acids. CDR3 sequence reads: CASSTQGWNEKLFF. CDR3 nucleotide sequence: TGTGCCAGTAGTACACAGGGATGGAATGAAAAACTGTTTTTT.

In regard to this clone: At one end the junction does not follow the germline gene, possibly because of a read error. The V gene is TRBV7-7, the J gene TRBJ2-3; 7 bases align to TRBD2. Germline values: CDR1 SSHAT, CDR2 FNYEAQ (reference sequence). The CDR3 length is 14 residues. The CDR3 protein is CASSLSGNTDTQYF. The CDR3 bases are TGTGCTAGCAGCTTAAGCGGGAACACAGATACGCAGTATTTT.

The V call is TRBV9, the J call TRBJ2-3; D ambiguous. The CDR3 length is 12 residues. In germline, CDR1 is SGDLS, CDR2 YYNGEE. Trimming took off 2 bases at V and 1 base at J, with 2 bases between the two ends. CDR3 nucleotide sequence: TGTGCCAGCAGCGTCGGCACAGATACGCAGTATTTT. This codes for CASSVGTDTQYF.